The 5 T cell receptor beta chains below all came from one sample that was sequenced in a study of blood T cell repertoires in COVID-19. Produced via immunoSEQ multiplex PCR; TCRdb's table is partial and in-frame only. Among about 160,000 clones listed, about 88% were seen once. Material: peripheral blood. These receptors originate from a woman of 80 years or more with acute or convalescent COVID-19.

This chain joins TRBV18 and TRBJ2-5; tentative D call: TRBD1 (5 bases). The CDR3 extends over 16 amino acids. With 5 bases removed from V and 2 bases from J, the gap between germline ends came to 18 bases. CDR1 is KGHSH, CDR2 LQKENI, per germline. The CDR3 sequence: CASSSPLQVSQETQYF. For the CDR3, the DNA is TGTGCCAGCTCATCCCCTCTACAGGTTTCACAAGAGACCCAGTACTTC.

This chain uses TRBV9 with TRBJ2-3; the match to TRBD2 covers 8 bases. This CDR3 contains 14 residues. Germline V gene data show CDR1 as SGDLS and CDR2 as YYNGEE. V shed 0 bases and J 5 bases; nucleotides not matched to a gene: 2. The DNA for the CDR3 is TGTGCCAGCAGCGTAGATAGCGGGGTAGATACGCAGTATTTT. Residues: CASSVDSGVDTQYF.

The chain joins TRBV7-9 to TRBJ2-2, with TRBD1 matching 7 bases. Trimming removed 6 bases from V and 1 base from J; junction bases left unmatched: 2. CDR1 and CDR2 from the germline V gene are SEHNR and FQNEAQ (reference sequence). CDR3 length: 14 amino acids. CDR3 residues: CASRRQGNTGELFF. The CDR3, as DNA: TGTGCCAGCAGACGACAGGGGAACACCGGGGAGCTGTTTTTT.

The chain is built from TRBV9 and TRBJ1-5; no definite D call. Per germline, CDR1 SGDLS and CDR2 YYNGEE. Trimming left V 0 bases short and J 6 bases short, with 13 bases between. The CDR3 loop spans 15 amino acids. The CDR3 bases are TGTGCCAGCAGCGTAGACGGTCACCGTGGTCAGCCCCAGCATTTT. It specifies CASSVDGHRGQPQHF.

Concerning this clone: Other nucleotide sequences in the sample specify the same CDR3. The chain links TRBV10-3 to TRBJ1-2; no reliable D call. This CDR3 has 12 residues. CDR1 is ENHRY, CDR2 SYGVKD, per germline. Trimming left V 2 bases short and J 8 bases short, with 9 bases between. The CDR3 DNA follows: TGTGCCATCAGTGAGGAGGGAGGCGGCTACACCTTC. This translates into CAISEEGGGYTF.